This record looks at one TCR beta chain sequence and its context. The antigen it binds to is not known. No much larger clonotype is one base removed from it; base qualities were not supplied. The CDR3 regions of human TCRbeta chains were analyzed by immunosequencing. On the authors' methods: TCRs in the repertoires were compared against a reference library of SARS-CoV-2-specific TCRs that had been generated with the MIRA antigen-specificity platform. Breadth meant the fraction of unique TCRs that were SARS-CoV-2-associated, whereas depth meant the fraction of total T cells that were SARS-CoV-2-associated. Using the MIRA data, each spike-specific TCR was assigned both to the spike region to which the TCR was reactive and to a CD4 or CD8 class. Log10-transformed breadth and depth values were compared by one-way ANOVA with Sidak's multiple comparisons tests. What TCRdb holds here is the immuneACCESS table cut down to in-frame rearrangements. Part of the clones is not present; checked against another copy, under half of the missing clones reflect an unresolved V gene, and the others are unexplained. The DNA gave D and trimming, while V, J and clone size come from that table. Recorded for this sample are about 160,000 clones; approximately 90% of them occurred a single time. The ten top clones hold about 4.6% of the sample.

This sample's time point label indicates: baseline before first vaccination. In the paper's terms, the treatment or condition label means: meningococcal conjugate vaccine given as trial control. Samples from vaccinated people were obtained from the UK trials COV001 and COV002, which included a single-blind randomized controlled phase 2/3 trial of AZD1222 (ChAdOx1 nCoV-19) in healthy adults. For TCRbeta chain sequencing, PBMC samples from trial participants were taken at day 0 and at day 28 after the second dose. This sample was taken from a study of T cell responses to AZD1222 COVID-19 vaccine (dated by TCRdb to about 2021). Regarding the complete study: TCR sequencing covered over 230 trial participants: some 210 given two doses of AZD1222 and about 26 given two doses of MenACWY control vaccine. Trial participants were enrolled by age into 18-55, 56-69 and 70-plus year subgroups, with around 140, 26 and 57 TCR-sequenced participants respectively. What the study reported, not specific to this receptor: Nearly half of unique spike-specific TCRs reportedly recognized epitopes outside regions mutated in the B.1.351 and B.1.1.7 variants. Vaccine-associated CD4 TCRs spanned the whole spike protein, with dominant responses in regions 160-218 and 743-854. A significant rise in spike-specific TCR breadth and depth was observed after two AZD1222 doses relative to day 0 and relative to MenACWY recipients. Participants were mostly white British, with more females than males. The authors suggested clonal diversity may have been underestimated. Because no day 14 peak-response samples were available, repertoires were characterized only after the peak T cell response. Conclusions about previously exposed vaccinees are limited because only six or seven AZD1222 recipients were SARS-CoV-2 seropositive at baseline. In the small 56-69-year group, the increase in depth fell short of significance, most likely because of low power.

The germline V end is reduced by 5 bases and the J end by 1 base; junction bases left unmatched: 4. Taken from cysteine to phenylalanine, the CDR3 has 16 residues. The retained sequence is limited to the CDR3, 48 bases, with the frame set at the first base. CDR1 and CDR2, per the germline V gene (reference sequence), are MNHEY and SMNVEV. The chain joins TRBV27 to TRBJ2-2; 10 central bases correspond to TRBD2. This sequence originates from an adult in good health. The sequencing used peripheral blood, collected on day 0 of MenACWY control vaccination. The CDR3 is CASSRPSGRNTGELFF. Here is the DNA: TGTGCCAGCAGTCGACCTAGCGGGAGGAACACCGGGGAGCTGTTTTTT.